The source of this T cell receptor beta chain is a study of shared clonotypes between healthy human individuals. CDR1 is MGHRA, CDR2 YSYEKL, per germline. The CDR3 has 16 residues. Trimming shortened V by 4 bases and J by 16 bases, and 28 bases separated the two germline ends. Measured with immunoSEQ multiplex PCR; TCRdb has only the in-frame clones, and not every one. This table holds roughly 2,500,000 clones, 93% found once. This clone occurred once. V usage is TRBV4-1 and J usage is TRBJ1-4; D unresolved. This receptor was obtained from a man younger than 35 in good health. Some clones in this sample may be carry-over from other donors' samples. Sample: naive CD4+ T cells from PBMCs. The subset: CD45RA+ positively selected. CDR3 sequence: CASSLNVGSLVVKWFF. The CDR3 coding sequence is TGCGCCAGCAGCCTTAATGTAGGCAGCTTAGTAGTTAAATGGTTTTTT.